This T cell receptor (beta chain) was identified during a study of cytomegalovirus exposure and HLA in healthy donors (dated by TCRdb to 2016 to 2017). For the study in its entirety: According to a later analysis, one platform produced both the approximately 110 validation repertoires and the approximately 600 repertoires of the first cohort. The study was designed to test whether signatures of past pathogen exposure could be identified by cataloging public T cell receptors. In addition to the first cohort of 666 subjects, a separate validation cohort of 120 different subjects was used. The study combined high-throughput TCR immunosequencing, statistical association of individual TCRs with disease status, and machine learning to predict cytomegalovirus infection status. The research as a whole found: Three of the identified cytomegalovirus-associated TCR beta chains were confirmed in vitro to be specific for cytomegalovirus antigens. The validation cohort had no HLA typing available for a later analysis, so co-occurrence within that cohort was assessed over all 120 or so repertoires. It was suggested by the authors that the approach could potentially be generalized to other disease states and immunological phenotypes. Of the cluster scores, approximately 94% were above 0 in a later analysis, which found that TCRs clustered in the first cohort also tended to co-occur in the 120 validation repertoires. Across donors, most TCR sequences were observed very rarely, whereas some public TCRs were present in many individuals. The classifier was reported to diagnose cytomegalovirus status with high specificity and sensitivity in both the original and validation cohorts. The study gave a list of more than 150 TCR beta chains associated with cytomegalovirus.

The receptor library was made with the immunoSEQ multiplex PCR assay. The source study handled its data this way. A statistical classification framework was developed to diagnose cytomegalovirus status using the catalog of TCR beta chain sequences. This immuneACCESS table, as held by TCRdb, lists in-frame sequences with V and J called but not all clones. Of the missing ones, under half trace to an unresolved V gene in checked studies; the others have no known cause. For V, J and clone size, that table is used; D and trimming come from the DNA. This sample has 150,000 to 200,000 clones in its table, and roughly 95% of those were observed once. The top ten hold 0.8% to 1% of the sample. Its CDR3 holds 14 amino acids, cysteine through phenylalanine. Just CDR3 DNA is preserved here, 42 bases in frame from base 1. Concerning this clone itself: The target of this receptor is not known. No clone much larger than this one lies a single base away; base qualities are absent.

The donors were included in the validation cohort of 90 to 150 subjects, a group kept apart from the roughly 730-subject first cohort. Material for sequencing was PBMCs. The sequence was collected from a woman under 30 in good health and CMV-seronegative. The rearranged segments are TRBV21-1 and TRBJ2-7; the D call of TRBD1 is as the table states it, not checked on the DNA. TRBV21-1 is termed a pseudogene. The CDR3: CASSTTGGSYEQYF. The DNA reads TGTGCCAGCAGCACCACAGGGGGCTCCTACGAGCAGTACTTC.